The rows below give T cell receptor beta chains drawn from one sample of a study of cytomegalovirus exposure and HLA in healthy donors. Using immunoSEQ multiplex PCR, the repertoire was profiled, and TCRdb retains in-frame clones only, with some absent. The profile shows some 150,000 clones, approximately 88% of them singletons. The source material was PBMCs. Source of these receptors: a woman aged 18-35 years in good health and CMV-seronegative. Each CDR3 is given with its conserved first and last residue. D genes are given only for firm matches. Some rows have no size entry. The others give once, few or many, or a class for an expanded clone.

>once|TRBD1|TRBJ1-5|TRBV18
TGTGCCAGCTCACCAAGTTCGAGACAGGGATTTCTGAGTCAGCCCCAGCATTTT
CASSPSSRQGFLSQPQHF
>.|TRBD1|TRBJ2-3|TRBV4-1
TGCGCCAGCAGCCTTAGGGCGGGACAGGGGGCTTTAGTCACAGATACGCAGTATTTT
CASSLRAGQGALVTDTQYF
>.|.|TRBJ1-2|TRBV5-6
TGTGCCAGCAGCTTGAAGATACTTCCGGCGCGGGGCTACACCTTC
CASSLKILPARGYTF
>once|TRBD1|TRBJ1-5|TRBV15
TGTGCCACCAGCAGGAGACAGGGGGCCCAACCGGGCAATCAGCCCCAGCATTTT
CATSRRQGAQPGNQPQHF
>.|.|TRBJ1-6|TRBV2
TGTGCCAGCAGTGGGGGGACACTGTATAATTCACCCCTCCACTTT
CASSGGTLYNSPLHF
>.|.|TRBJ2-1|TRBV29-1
TGCAGCGTTGAAGATGTTTACAGGGAAAGCTCCTACAATGAGCAGTTCTTC
CSVEDVYRESSYNEQFF
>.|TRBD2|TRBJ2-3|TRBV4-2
TGTGCCAGCAGCCAAGGGACTAGCGGGGGGGCAGATACGCAGTATTTT
CASSQGTSGGADTQYF
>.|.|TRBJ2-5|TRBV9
TGTGCCAGCAGCGTAGAAGACACCCTCTCTGAAATGGAGACCCAGTACTTC
CASSVEDTLSEMETQYF
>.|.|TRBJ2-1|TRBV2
TGTGCCAGCAGGGCTTCTCCCACACGAAGCTCCTACAATGAGCAGTTCTTC
CASRASPTRSSYNEQFF
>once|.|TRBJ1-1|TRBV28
TGTGCCAGCAGTTTAGCTCGGGGCACTGAAGCTTTCTTT
CASSLARGTEAFF
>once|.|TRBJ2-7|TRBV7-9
TGTGCCAGCAGCTTAGATGGGACGAACAGGGATAGCGAGCAGTACTTC
CASSLDGTNRDSEQYF
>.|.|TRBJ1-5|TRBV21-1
TGTGCCAGCAGCAAAGGGGACTATGAGGGCCTTAGCAATCAGCCCCAGCATTTT
CASSKGDYEGLSNQPQHF
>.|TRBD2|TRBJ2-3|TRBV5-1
TGCGCCAGCAGCTACGGACTAGCGGGGGGGCGGGACACAGATACGCAGTATTTT
CASSYGLAGGRDTDTQYF
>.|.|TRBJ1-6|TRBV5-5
TGTGCCAGCAGCTTGTCTGGGGGCCCCCTCCACTTT
CASSLSGGPLHF
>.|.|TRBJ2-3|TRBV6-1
TGTGCCAGTACTACGGGGGTCCGGGATACGCAGTATTTT
CASTTGVRDTQYF
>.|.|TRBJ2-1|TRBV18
TGTGCCAGCTCACCAACGGACAGTCGATACAATGAGCAGTTCTTC
CASSPTDSRYNEQFF
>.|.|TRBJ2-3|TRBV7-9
TGTGCCAGCAGCTTTACGGAGCGGGCGACAGGGGATACGCAGTATTTT
CASSFTERATGDTQYF
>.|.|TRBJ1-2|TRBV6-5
TGTGCCAGCAGTTTCGGACGGGGAACTGGCTATGGCTACACCTTC
CASSFGRGTGYGYTF
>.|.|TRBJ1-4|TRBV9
TGTGCCAGCAGCGTAGTCCGGGTCGGGGTCCTTAATGCAACTAATGAAAAACTGTTTTTT
CASSVVRVGVLNATNEKLFF
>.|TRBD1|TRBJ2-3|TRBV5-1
TGCGCCAGCAGCTCGCGTCCCGGGACAGGGTCCACAGATACGCAGTATTTT
CASSSRPGTGSTDTQYF
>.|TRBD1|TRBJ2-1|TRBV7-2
TGTGCCAGCAGCTTAGTTGGGACAGGGGGCGGGCGGGGCGCTGGACGGCAGTTCTTC
CASSLVGTGGGRGAGRQFF
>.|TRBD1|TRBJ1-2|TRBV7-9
TGTGCCAGCAGCCCCTCAACAGGGGGCTTCAGTGGCTACACCTTC
CASSPSTGGFSGYTF
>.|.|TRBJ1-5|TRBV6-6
TGTGCCAGCAGACTACGGGGGGCGCACACTCAGCCCCAGCATTTT
CASRLRGAHTQPQHF
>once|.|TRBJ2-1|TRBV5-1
TGCGCCAGCAGCACGGGCCCGGGAGTGAGACGGAATGAGCAGTTCTTC
CASSTGPGVRRNEQFF
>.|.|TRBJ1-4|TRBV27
TGTGCCAGCAGACCTTCGGGGGTTGCAACTAATGAAAAACTGTTTTTT
CASRPSGVATNEKLFF
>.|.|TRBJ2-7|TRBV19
TGTGCCAGTAGTATAAACGGGGGTTACGAGCAGTACTTC
CASSINGGYEQYF
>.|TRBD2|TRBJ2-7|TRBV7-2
TGTGCCAGCAGCCCACGGACTAGCGGTACTTACGAGCAGTACTTC
CASSPRTSGTYEQYF
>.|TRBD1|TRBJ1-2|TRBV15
TGTGCCACCAGCAGCGAAACTGGGACAGGGCGTGGCTACACCTTC
CATSSETGTGRGYTF
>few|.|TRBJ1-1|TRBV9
TGTGCCAGCAGCGTTCCCGGAGGGCCCGCATCGGCAGCTTTCTTT
CASSVPGGPASAAFF
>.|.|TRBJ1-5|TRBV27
TGTGCCAGCAGTGGAGGGCGCAATCAGCCCCAGCATTTT
CASSGGRNQPQHF
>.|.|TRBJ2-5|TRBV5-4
TGTGCCAGCAGCTTTTCCGTGGCTAGAGAGGAGACCCAGTACTTC
CASSFSVAREETQYF
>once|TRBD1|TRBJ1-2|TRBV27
TGTGCCAGCAGTGTGGGGACAGGGGAAGGAAACTATGGCTACACCTTC
CASSVGTGEGNYGYTF
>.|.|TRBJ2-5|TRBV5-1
TGCGCCAGCAGCCCGAATTCCCCCAGGGGCCAAGAGACCCAGTACTTC
CASSPNSPRGQETQYF
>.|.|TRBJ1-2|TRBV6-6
TGTGCCAGCAGTTACTCACCGGGGGGGGGCGGCTACACCTTC
CASSYSPGGGGYTF
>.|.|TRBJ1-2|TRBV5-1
TGCGCCAGCAGCTTGGGGACAGATGGCTACACCTTC
CASSLGTDGYTF
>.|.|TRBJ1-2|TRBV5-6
TGTGCCAGCAGCCGGTCACGGGGCTACACCTTC
CASSRSRGYTF